This TCR beta chain emerged from a study of blood T cells in healthy people across ages. For the study at large: Using template switching, researchers captured about one barcoded beta molecule for each two T cells. Whole-study results and caveats: The unsorted PBMCs prevented any conclusive comparison of naive versus antigen-experienced cells.

A second 7 to 11 cycle PCR used barcoded and J-beta primers. At least 2.5 million CDR3-containing paired-end reads were obtained per sample. TCRdb called the 5' RACE reads again in MiXCR, with one record for every CDR3 protein. The profile shows over a million distinct CDR3 sequences, 59% of them singletons. The V segment lost 4 bases and the J segment 9 bases; nucleotides outside the gene matches: 6. Looked up from germline, CDR1 is SGHDN and CDR2 is FVKESK. The CDR3 is 14 residues long. Those donating, healthy Caucasian individuals from Russia, were aged roughly 6 to 95. As regards this clonotype: Its antigen is not identified.

The chain joins TRBV14 to TRBJ2-1, with 10 bases aligning to TRBD2. Material: blood. This sequence was found in a man aged 18 to 29 in good health. CDR3 amino acids: CASSLAGGAVEQFF. CDR3 sequence (DNA): TGTGCCAGCAGCCTAGCGGGAGGAGCGGTTGAGCAGTTCTTC.